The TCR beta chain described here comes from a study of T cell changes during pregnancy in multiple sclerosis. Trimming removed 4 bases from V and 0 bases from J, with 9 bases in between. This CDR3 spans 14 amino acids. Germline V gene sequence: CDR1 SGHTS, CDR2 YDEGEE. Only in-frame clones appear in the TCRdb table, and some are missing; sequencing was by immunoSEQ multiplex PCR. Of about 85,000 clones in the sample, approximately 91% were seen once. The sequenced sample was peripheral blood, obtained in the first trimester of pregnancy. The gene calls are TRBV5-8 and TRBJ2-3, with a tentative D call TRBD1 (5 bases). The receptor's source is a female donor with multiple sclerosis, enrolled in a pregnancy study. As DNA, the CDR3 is TGTGCCAGCAGCCCTAGGGGCAGCACAGATACGCAGTATTTT. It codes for CASSPRGSTDTQYF.